This TCR beta chain was retrieved from a study of sequential checkpoint blockade in melanoma. Across the study: Patients were randomized 1:1 to nivolumab-then-ipilimumab or ipilimumab-then-nivolumab first-line. Both treatment sequences were followed by maintenance nivolumab.

Specified treatment: randomized to nivolumab then ipilimumab (arm A) or the reverse (arm B). None of the patients previously received DNA-damaging chemotherapy. Live CD3+CD8+ CD19− CD56− cells were sorted from PBMCs. V was clipped by 7 bases and J by 10 bases; unmatched bases: 10. Per germline, CDR1 GTSNPN and CDR2 SVGIG (reference sequence). The CDR3 has 13 amino acids. TCRdb keeps only in-frame clones here, not all; method: immunoSEQ multiplex PCR. The sample has roughly 8,400 clones, 90% seen once; the top ten hold roughly 14%. The sequence was collected from a human donor with melanoma. V usage is TRBV30 and J usage is TRBJ1-6, with 7 bases matching TRBD1. Here the sequenced sample was CD8+ T cells sorted from blood (inferred from file names), taken from a patient given nivolumab and ipilimumab in sequence. The CDR3 is CASDRVVNSPLHF. DNA for the CDR3: TGTGCCTCTGACAGGGTGGTTAACTCACCCCTCCACTTT.